This TCR beta chain was identified during a study of T cell responses to AZD1222 COVID-19 vaccine. The study's findings and limits: The peak T cell response came first, and repertoires were sampled only after it. White British ancestry dominated among donors, who included more females, and clonal diversity was possibly underestimated.

Germline V gene data show CDR1 as MNHEY and CDR2 as SVGAGI. There are 13 residues in the CDR3. This clone showed up just a few times. Its specificity is not known. Profiled with immunoSEQ multiplex PCR; TCRdb holds only in-frame clones, not every one. The data show under 45,000 clones, 65% to 85% seen once. Second doses that came at about 4 or about 12 weeks were put together. The chain links TRBV6-5 to TRBJ1-5, with D maybe TRBD1 (5 bases). The receptor comes from an adult who received the AZD1222 COVID-19 vaccine. The input for sequencing was peripheral blood, taken 28 days after the second AZD1222 dose. CDR3 in DNA: TGTGCAGGGGAGCGAGGGCCAAATCAGCCCCAGCATTTT. Translation: CAGERGPNQPQHF.